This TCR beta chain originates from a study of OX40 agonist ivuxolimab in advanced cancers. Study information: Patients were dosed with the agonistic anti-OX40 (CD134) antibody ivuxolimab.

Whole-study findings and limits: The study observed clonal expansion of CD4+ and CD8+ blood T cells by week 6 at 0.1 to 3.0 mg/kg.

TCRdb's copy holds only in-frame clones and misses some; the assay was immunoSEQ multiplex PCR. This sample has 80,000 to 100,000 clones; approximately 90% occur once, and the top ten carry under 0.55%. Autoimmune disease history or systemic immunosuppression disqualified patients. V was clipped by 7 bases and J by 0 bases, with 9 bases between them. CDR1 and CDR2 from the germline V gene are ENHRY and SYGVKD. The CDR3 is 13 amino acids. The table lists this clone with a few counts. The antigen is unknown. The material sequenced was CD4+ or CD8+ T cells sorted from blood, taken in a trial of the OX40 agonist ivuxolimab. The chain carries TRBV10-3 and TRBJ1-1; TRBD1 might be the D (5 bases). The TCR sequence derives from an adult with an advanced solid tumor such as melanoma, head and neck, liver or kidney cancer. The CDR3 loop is CAINPTVNTEAFF. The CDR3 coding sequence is TGTGCCATCAACCCGACAGTGAACACTGAAGCTTTCTTT.